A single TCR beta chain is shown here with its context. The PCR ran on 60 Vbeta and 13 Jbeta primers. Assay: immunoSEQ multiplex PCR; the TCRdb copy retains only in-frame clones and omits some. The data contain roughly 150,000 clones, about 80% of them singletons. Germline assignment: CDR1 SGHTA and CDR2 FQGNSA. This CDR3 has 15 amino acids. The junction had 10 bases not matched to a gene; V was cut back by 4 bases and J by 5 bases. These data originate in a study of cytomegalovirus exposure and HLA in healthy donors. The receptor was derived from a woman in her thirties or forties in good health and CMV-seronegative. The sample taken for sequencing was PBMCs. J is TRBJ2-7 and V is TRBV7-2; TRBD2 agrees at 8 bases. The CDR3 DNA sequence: TGTGCCAGCAGCTCCGGGACTAGTATCTTCCACGAGCAGTACTTC. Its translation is CASSSGTSIFHEQYF.